Listed here are 3 T cell receptor beta chains from one sample, sequenced in a study of blood T cell repertoires in COVID-19. The protocol was immunoSEQ multiplex PCR, while the TCRdb copy is restricted to in-frame clones and leaves out a portion. Of about 180,000 clones listed, 82% were seen once; the top ten hold around 8%. What was sequenced was peripheral blood. The source is a woman aged 65 to 85 with acute or convalescent COVID-19.

The CDR3: CASSPTLAGVTDTQYF. CDR3 bases: TGTGCCAGCAGCCCCACCCTAGCGGGAGTAACAGATACGCAGTATTTT. This sequence joins TRBV9 and TRBJ2-3; TRBD2 aligns across 10 bases. CDR3 length: 16 amino acids. The V gene's germline CDR1 is SGDLS and CDR2 YYNGEE. V shed 4 bases, J shed 3 bases, and the junction held 8 bases outside the gene matches.

This chain's CDR3 is CASSLGAAEQYF. In DNA, the CDR3 is TGTGCCAGCAGCTTAGGGGCTGCCGAGCAGTACTTC. The chain couples TRBV7-6 to TRBJ2-7, with no clear D. Germline CDR1 reads SGHVS; CDR2 reads FNYEAQ. The CDR3 contains 12 residues. The V and J ends lost 1 base and 6 bases respectively, with 7 bases between them. Filled out from reference TRBV7-6 and TRBJ2-7, the complete variable domain reads GAGVSQSPRYKVTKRGQDVALRCDPISGHVSLYWYRQALGQGPEFLTYFNYEAQQDKSGLPNDRFSAERPEGSISTLTIQRTEQRDSAMYRCASSLGAAEQYFGPGTRLTVT.

This chain uses TRBV4-1 with TRBJ1-3, with a tentative D call TRBD1 (5 bases). The CDR3 has 15 amino acids. Germline-derived CDR1 and CDR2 are MGHRA and YSYEKL. V was pared by 3 bases and J by 4 bases, with 13 bases between. CDR3 sequence (DNA): TGCGCCAGCAGCCAGGACGGGACTCCGGGAAACACCATATATTTT. Protein sequence: CASSQDGTPGNTIYF.